These 8 T cell receptor beta chains share one sample of origin, sequenced in a study of beta chain features in type 1 diabetes. Sequenced material consisted of expressed TCRB transcripts (all of the isolated RNA was reverse transcribed). Measured with immunoSEQ multiplex PCR; TCRdb has only the in-frame clones, and not every one. Of about 320,000 clones in the sample, around 15% were seen once. Sequencing was carried out using central memory CD4+ T cells from blood. The receptors shown here come from a man aged 30 to 39 in good health.

This sequence joins TRBV4-3 and TRBJ1-4, with D unclear. Germline CDR1 is LGHNA and CDR2 is YSLEER. This CDR3 has 15 residues. Trimming left V 1 base short and J 1 base short, with 7 bases between. The CDR3 nucleotides are TGCGCCAGCAGCCAAGTTCCAGTAACTAATGAAAAACTGTTTTTT. Translation gives CASSQVPVTNEKLFF.

V and J are TRBV2 and TRBJ1-4; TRBD1 matches at 11 bases. V was clipped by 2 bases and J by 7 bases; unmatched bases: 3. Germline CDR1 and CDR2: SNHLY and FYNNEI. The CDR3 extends over 15 amino acids. CDR3 loop: CASSEQGQGGEKLFF. In nucleotides, the CDR3 is TGTGCCAGCAGTGAACAGGGACAGGGGGGTGAAAAACTGTTTTTT.

In its sample, this clone was seen a few times. V usage is TRBV6-6 and J usage is TRBJ2-3; D remains ambiguous. The V and J ends lost 0 bases and 5 bases respectively, with 6 bases between them. This CDR3 comprises 13 residues. CDR1 MNHNY and CDR2 SVGAGI come from the germline V gene (reference sequence). As DNA, the CDR3 is TGTGCCAGCAGTTACTCGGAACAAGATACGCAGTATTTT. Translating gives CASSYSEQDTQYF.

The chain employs TRBV6-1 and TRBJ1-1; D is ambiguous. The CDR3 loop spans 13 amino acids. The V end lost 8 bases, the J end lost 0 bases, and 10 bases lay between the germline ends. Germline V gene sequence: CDR1 MNHNS, CDR2 SASEGT. The CDR3 bases are TGTGCCAGCTGTTATCAGGTGAACACTGAAGCTTTCTTT. This sequence encodes CASCYQVNTEAFF.

The chain has TRBV2 and TRBJ1-6; D remains ambiguous. Deletions cut 4 bases from V and 6 bases from J, with 7 bases between. The germline V gene has CDR1 SNHLY and CDR2 FYNNEI. The CDR3 length is 13 residues. This CDR3 is CASSAGVNSPLHF. CDR3 DNA sequence: TGTGCCAGCAGTGCAGGCGTTAATTCACCCCTCCACTTT. Combining the CDR3 with reference TRBV2 and TRBJ1-6 gives the whole variable domain EPEVTQTPSHQVTQMGQEVILRCVPISNHLYFYWYRQILGQKVEFLVSFYNNEISEKSEIFDDQFSVERPDGSNFTLKIRSTKLEDSAMYFCASSAGVNSPLHFGNGTRLTVT.

This clone has more than one count but fewer than ten. The V gene is TRBV5-1, the J gene TRBJ2-1; 9 bases agree with TRBD2. CDR3 length: 14 amino acids. From germline, CDR1 is SGHRS and CDR2 YFSETQ. The J segment lost 3 bases and the V segment lost 7 bases, leaving 5 bases of the junction unmatched. CDR3 sequence reads: CASGSGRNYNEQFF. The CDR3 bases are TGCGCCAGCGGTAGCGGGAGAAACTACAATGAGCAGTTCTTC.

This clone was seen ten or more times. V usage is TRBV10-3 and J usage is TRBJ1-1; D call uncertain. V was clipped by 8 bases and J by 2 bases, with 15 bases between them. The CDR3 is 14 residues long. CDR1 and CDR2 from the germline V gene are ENHRY and SYGVKD. As DNA, the CDR3 is TGTGCCATCGGTTCTGGACGGTCTAACACTGAAGCTTTCTTT. Translation gives CAIGSGRSNTEAFF.

This clone was counted only a few times. The chain couples TRBV5-4 to TRBJ2-1; D may be TRBD2 (5 bases). CDR3 size: 13 residues. CDR1 is SGHNT, CDR2 YYREEE, per germline (reference sequence). The CDR3 sequence is CAAREGTNNEQFF. CDR3 sequence (DNA): TGTGCAGCCAGAGAGGGAACTAACAATGAGCAGTTCTTC.